One and the same sample provided the 4 T cell receptor beta chains below, sequenced in a study of T-cell memory formation after mild COVID-19. TCRdb reanalysed the 5' RACE reads using MiXCR and keeps one entry per CDR3 protein. The repertoire holds fewer than 400,000 distinct CDR3 sequences, roughly 13% seen once, with about 20% in the top ten. The sample was PBMCs or a T cell subset sorted from them (not recorded which). These receptors were taken from a man aged 18 to 30 who had mild COVID-19 (a few samples of this study predate the infection). Cell type and time point are not known.

This clonotype was detected many times. This chain uses TRBV5-1 with TRBJ2-3; TRBD2 agrees at 9 bases. CDR1 SGHRS and CDR2 YFSETQ come from the germline V gene. V gave up 0 bases and J gave up 0 bases; unmatched junction bases: 2. The CDR3 contains 16 residues. CDR3 loop: CASSLGLAASTDTQYF. CDR3 coding DNA: TGCGCCAGCAGCTTGGGACTAGCGGCTAGCACAGATACGCAGTATTTT.

On this clonotype itself: At one of its ends the junction is not consistent with the germline gene, which may arise from a read error. V gene TRBV2 combines with J gene TRBJ1-3; D ambiguous. The CDR3 has 13 amino acids. The germline gives CDR1 SNHLY, CDR2 FYNNEI. The CDR3 spells CASGVNSGNTTYF. In DNA form, the CDR3 reads TGTGCTAGCGGGGTGAACTCTGGAAACACCACATATTTT.

The chain has TRBV20-1 and TRBJ1-5; 7 nucleotides agree with TRBD1. J gave up 5 bases and V 2 bases, and 21 bases lay outside the gene matches. From germline, CDR1 is DFQATT and CDR2 SNEGSKA (reference sequence). The CDR3 sequence is 19 residues long. DNA of the CDR3: TGCAGTGCTAGAAGCTCCCTGGGACAGTCGGTTTTGGGGGATCAGCCCCAGCATTTT. Encoded protein: CSARSSLGQSVLGDQPQHF.

This clonotype was seen a handful of times. The V and J genes are TRBV6-2 or TRBV6-3 and TRBJ2-1; no firm D call. V dropped 2 bases and J dropped 0 bases, with 8 bases sitting between them. The CDR3 is 15 amino acids. The V gene's germline CDR1 is MNHEY and CDR2 SVGEGT. The CDR3: CASSYIPSSYNEQFF. CDR3 DNA: TGTGCCAGCAGTTACATCCCAAGCTCCTACAATGAGCAGTTCTTC.